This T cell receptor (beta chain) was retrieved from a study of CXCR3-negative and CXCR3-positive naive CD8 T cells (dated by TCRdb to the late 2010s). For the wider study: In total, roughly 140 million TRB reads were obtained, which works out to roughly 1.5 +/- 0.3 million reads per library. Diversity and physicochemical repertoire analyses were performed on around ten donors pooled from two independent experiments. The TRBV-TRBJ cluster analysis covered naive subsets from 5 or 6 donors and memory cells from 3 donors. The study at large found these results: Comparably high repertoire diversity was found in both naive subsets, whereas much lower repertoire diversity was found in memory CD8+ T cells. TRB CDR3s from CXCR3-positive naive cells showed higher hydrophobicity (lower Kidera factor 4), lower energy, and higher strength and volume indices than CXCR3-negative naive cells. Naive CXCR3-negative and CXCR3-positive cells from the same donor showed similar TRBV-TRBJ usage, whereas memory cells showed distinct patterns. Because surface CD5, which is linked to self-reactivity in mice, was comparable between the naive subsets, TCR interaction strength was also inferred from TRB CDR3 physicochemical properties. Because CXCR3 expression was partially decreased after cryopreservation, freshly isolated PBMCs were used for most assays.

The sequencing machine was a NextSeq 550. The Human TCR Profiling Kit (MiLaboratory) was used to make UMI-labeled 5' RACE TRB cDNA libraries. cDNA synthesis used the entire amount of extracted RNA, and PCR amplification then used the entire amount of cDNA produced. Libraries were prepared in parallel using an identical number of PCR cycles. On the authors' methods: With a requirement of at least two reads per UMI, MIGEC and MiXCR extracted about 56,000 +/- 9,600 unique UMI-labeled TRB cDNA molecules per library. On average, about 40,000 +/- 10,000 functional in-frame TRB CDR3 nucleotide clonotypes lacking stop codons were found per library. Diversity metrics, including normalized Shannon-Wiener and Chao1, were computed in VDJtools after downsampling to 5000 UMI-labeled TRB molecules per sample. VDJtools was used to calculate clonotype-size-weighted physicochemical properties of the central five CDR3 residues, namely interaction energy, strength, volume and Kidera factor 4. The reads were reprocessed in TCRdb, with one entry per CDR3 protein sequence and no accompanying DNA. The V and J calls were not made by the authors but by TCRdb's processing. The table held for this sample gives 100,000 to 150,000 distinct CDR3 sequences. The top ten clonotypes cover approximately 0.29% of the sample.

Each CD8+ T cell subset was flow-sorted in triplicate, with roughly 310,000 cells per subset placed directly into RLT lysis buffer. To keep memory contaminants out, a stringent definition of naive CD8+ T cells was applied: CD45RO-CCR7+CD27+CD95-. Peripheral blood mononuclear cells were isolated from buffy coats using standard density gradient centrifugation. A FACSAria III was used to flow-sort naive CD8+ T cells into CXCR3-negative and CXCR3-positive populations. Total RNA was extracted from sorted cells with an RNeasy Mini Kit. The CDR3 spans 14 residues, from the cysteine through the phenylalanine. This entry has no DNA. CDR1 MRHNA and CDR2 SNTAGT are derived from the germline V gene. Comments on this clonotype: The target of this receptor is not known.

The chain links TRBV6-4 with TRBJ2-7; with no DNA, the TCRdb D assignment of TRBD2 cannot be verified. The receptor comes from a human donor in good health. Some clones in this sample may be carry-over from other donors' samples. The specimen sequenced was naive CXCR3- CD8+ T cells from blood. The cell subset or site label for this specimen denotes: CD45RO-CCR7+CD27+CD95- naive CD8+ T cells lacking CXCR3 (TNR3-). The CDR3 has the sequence CASKRTSGSLEQYF.